Below, 18 T cell receptor beta chains from the same sample are listed, as sequenced in a study of shared clonotypes between healthy human individuals. The assay was immunoSEQ multiplex PCR, and TCRdb's table has in-frame clones only and misses some. The sample records 2 million to 2.5 million clones, 93% being singletons. What was sequenced was naive CD4+ T cells from PBMCs. The subset denotes: CD45RA+ positively selected. The receptors originated from a man aged 18 to 29 in good health. Some clones in this sample may be carry-over from other donors' samples.

The chain couples TRBV18 to TRBJ1-5, with D uncertain. Germline CDR1 reads KGHSH; CDR2 reads LQKENI. This CDR3 is 13 amino acids long. Trimming pared 6 bases from V and 2 bases from J, leaving 8 bases between. The CDR3 DNA sequence: TGTGCCAGCTCGTCCTCGGGCAATCAGCCCCAGCATTTT. It yields the protein CASSSSGNQPQHF.

This clone was observed once. This chain links TRBV25-1 with TRBJ1-2; D is perhaps TRBD1 (6 bases). Germline CDR1 and CDR2: MGHDK and SYGVNS. The CDR3 loop spans 14 amino acids. Deletions cut 1 base from V and 5 bases from J, with 11 bases between. CDR3: CASSESSRGYGYTF. The CDR3 DNA follows: TGTGCCAGCAGTGAATCTAGCAGGGGTTATGGCTACACCTTC.

The J gene is TRBJ2-4, the V gene TRBV28, with D perhaps TRBD1 (6 bases). This CDR3 spans 16 amino acids. V shed 1 base and J shed 0 bases, with 10 bases lying between them. Germline CDR1 reads MDHEN; CDR2 reads SYDVKM. The CDR3 nucleotides are TGTGCCAGCAGTTTATCCACGGGACAAGCCAAAAACATTCAGTACTTC. This sequence encodes CASSLSTGQAKNIQYF.

Written as DNA, the CDR3 is TGTGCCAGCAGTAACCGGCCAGATACGCAGTATTTT. This encodes CASSNRPDTQYF. The chain links TRBV6-6 to TRBJ2-3; no reliable D call. Germline lookup yields CDR1 MNHNY and CDR2 SVGAGI (reference sequence). V was clipped by 5 bases and J by 4 bases, with 7 bases between them. This CDR3 comprises 12 residues.

For this clone: This sample includes further DNA sequences coding for the same CDR3. The rearrangement uses TRBV2 and TRBJ2-2, with D unclear. Germline V gives CDR1 SNHLY, CDR2 FYNNEI. The CDR3 covers 12 residues. Trimming pared 7 bases from V and 4 bases from J, leaving 7 bases between. The CDR3 sequence: CASTGLTGELFF. CDR3 nucleotide sequence: TGTGCCAGCACTGGCCTCACCGGGGAGCTGTTTTTT. Supplemented by reference TRBV2 and TRBJ2-2, the full variable domain reads EPEVTQTPSHQVTQMGQEVILRCVPISNHLYFYWYRQILGQKVEFLVSFYNNEISEKSEIFDDQFSVERPDGSNFTLKIRSTKLEDSAMYFCASTGLTGELFFGEGSRLTVL.

This chain links TRBV5-1 with TRBJ2-1; 7 nucleotides align to TRBD2. Looked up from germline, CDR1 is SGHRS and CDR2 is YFSETQ. Trimming cost V 2 bases and J 0 bases; bases outside gene matches: 5. The CDR3 spans 16 residues. This chain's CDR3 is CASSLPLASSYNEQFF. CDR3 coding DNA: TGCGCCAGCAGCTTACCACTAGCGAGCTCCTACAATGAGCAGTTCTTC. Combining the CDR3 with reference TRBV5-1 and TRBJ2-1 gives the whole variable domain KAGVTQTPRYLIKTRGQQVTLSCSPISGHRSVSWYQQTPGQGLQFLFEYFSETQRNKGNFPGRFSGRQFSNSRSEMNVSTLELGDSALYLCASSLPLASSYNEQFFGPGTRLTVL.

This chain links TRBV5-6 with TRBJ1-4; no definite D call. The V gene's germline CDR1 is SGHDT and CDR2 YYEEEE. CDR3 length: 13 residues. Trimming cost V 3 bases and J 2 bases, with 5 bases left between them. The CDR3 here is CASSSRTNEKLFF. In nucleotides, the CDR3 is TGTGCCAGCAGCTCCCGGACTAATGAAAAACTGTTTTTT.

The chain has TRBV6-1 and TRBJ1-5, with D uncertain. From germline, CDR1 is MNHNS and CDR2 SASEGT. This CDR3 is 14 amino acids long. V was trimmed by 5 bases and J by 3 bases, leaving 11 bases between them. CDR3 sequence reads: CASSSFEPNQPQHF. In DNA, the CDR3 is TGTGCCAGCAGTTCCTTCGAACCCAATCAGCCCCAGCATTTT.

This chain links TRBV12-5 with TRBJ1-3; D gene unclear. The germline gives CDR1 LGHNT, CDR2 FRNRAP. The CDR3 extends over 13 amino acids. V was clipped by 1 base and J by 6 bases, with 7 bases between them. The CDR3, as DNA: TGTGCTAGTGGTTTGGGCGGACCAAACACCATATATTTT. This translates into CASGLGGPNTIYF.

The chain couples TRBV19 to TRBJ2-3, with 10 bases that match TRBD1. Germline V gene lookup returns CDR1 LNHDA and CDR2 SQIVND (reference sequence). The CDR3 consists of 16 residues. With 4 bases clipped from V and 0 bases from J, the junction kept 4 bases outside the gene matches. CDR3 coding DNA: TGTGCCAGTAGTACCCGACAGGGGGCTAGCACAGATACGCAGTATTTT. Encoded protein: CASSTRQGASTDTQYF.

The chain carries TRBV7-8 and TRBJ2-5; weak D call: TRBD2 (6 bases). The CDR3 contains 15 residues. V lost 5 bases and J 4 bases, leaving 17 bases between the germline ends. CDR1 and CDR2 (germline): SGHVS, FQNEAQ. The CDR3, as DNA: TGTGCCAGCAGCGCAGCCGGGACCGGGGGAGAGACCCAGTACTTC. Encoded protein: CASSAAGTGGETQYF. Variable domain in full (rest from reference TRBV7-8 and TRBJ2-5): GAGVSQSPRYKVAKRGQDVALRCDPISGHVSLFWYQQALGQGPEFLTYFQNEAQLDKSGLPSDRFFAERPEGSVSTLKIQRTQQEDSAVYLCASSAAGTGGETQYFGPGTRLLVL.

V and J are TRBV19 and TRBJ2-7, with 9 bases lining up with TRBD1. Germline V gene data show CDR1 as LNHDA and CDR2 as SQIVND (reference sequence). CDR3 size: 14 residues. Germline trimming cut 4 bases from V and 2 bases from J; bases unmatched to any gene: 3. CDR3 bases: TGTGCCAGTAGTAATCGACAGGGGGCCTACGAGCAGTACTTC. It codes for CASSNRQGAYEQYF.

This clone was detected a few times. The J gene is TRBJ1-5, the V gene TRBV28, with no clear D. The CDR3 runs 14 residues. Trimming left V 10 bases short and J 6 bases short, with 19 bases between. CDR1 and CDR2 (germline): MDHEN, SYDVKM. DNA of the CDR3: TGTGCCACCCGAGCCATCCCAAACGGTCAGCCCCAGCATTTT. This codes for CATRAIPNGQPQHF.

The genes are TRBV7-2 and TRBJ2-1; perhaps TRBD2 as D (5 bases). CDR1 SGHTA and CDR2 FQGNSA come from the germline V gene. V shed 1 base and J shed 2 bases, with 9 bases lying between them. The CDR3 has 15 amino acids. The DNA of the CDR3 is TGTGCCAGCAGCTTAGTATCACTAGCCTACAATGAGCAGTTCTTC. Protein sequence: CASSLVSLAYNEQFF.

The chain joins TRBV7-3 to TRBJ2-7; 12 nucleotides agree with TRBD2. The V gene end was trimmed by 5 bases and the J gene end by 3 bases; junction bases not matched to a gene: 5. Per germline, CDR1 SGHTA and CDR2 FQGTGA. This CDR3 contains 15 residues. This CDR3 is CASSTTGLAGYEQYF. The CDR3 DNA reads TGTGCCAGCAGCACAACGGGACTAGCGGGCTACGAGCAGTACTTC.

The V call is TRBV29-1, the J call TRBJ2-5; 11 nucleotides align to TRBD2. The J call may not be correct, given that the DNA end is closer to TRBJ2-7. Germline lookup yields CDR1 SQVTM and CDR2 ANQGSEA. This CDR3 region has 14 residues. CDR3 sequence: CSGKLPGLAAEQYF. The CDR3 DNA is TGCAGCGGCAAACTACCGGGACTAGCGGCCGAGCAGTACTTC.

The V and J genes are TRBV7-6 and TRBJ2-7, with D possibly being TRBD2 (5 bases). The CDR3 sequence is 15 residues long. V was cut by 2 bases and J by 7 bases, with 18 bases left in between. The V gene's germline CDR1 is SGHVS and CDR2 FNYEAQ. CDR3: CASSLSGVPRSEQYF. CDR3 coding DNA: TGTGCCAGCAGCTTATCCGGGGTCCCGCGGAGTGAGCAGTACTTC.

Turning to this clone: This same CDR3 is encoded by further DNA sequences in the sample. CDR3 sequence reads: CASSLGRYEQYF. As DNA, the CDR3 is TGTGCCAGCAGTTTGGGCCGATACGAGCAGTACTTC. The chain has TRBV28 and TRBJ2-7; no definite D call. Trimming shortened V by 3 bases and J by 4 bases, and 7 bases separated the two germline ends. Germline V gene sequence: CDR1 MDHEN, CDR2 SYDVKM. The CDR3 runs 12 residues.